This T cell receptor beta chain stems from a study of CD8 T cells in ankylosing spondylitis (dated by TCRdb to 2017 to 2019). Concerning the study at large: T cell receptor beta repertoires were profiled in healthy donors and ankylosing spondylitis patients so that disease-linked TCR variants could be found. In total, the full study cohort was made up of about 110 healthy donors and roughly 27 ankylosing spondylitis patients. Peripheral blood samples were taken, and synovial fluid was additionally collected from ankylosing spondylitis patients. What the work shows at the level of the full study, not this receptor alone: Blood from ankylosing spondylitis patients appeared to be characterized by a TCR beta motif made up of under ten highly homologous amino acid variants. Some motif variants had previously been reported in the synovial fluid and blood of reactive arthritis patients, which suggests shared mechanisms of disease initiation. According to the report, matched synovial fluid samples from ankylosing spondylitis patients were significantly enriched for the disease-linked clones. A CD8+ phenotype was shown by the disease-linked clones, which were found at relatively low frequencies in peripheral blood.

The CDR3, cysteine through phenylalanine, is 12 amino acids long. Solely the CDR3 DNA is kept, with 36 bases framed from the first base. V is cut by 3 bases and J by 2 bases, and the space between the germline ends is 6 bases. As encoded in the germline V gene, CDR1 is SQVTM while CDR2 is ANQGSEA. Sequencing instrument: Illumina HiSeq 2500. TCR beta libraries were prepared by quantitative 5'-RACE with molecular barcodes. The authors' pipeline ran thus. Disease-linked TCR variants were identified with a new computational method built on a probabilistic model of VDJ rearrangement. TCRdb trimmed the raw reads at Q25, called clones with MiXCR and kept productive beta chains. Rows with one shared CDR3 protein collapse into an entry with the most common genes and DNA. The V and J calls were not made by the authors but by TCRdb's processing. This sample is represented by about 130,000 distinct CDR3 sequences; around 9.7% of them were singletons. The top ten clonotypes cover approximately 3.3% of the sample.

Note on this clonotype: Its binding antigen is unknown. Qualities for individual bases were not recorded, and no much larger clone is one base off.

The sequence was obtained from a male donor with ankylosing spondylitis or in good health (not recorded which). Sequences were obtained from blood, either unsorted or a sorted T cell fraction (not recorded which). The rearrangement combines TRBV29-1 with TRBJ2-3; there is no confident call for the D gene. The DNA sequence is TGCAGCGTTGAGGCCGACACAGATACGCAGTATTTT. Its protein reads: CSVEADTDTQYF.